This TCR beta chain was found in a study of cytomegalovirus exposure and HLA in healthy donors. The PCR was carried out with 60 Vbeta primers and 13 Jbeta primers. Sequencing was performed with immunoSEQ multiplex PCR; in TCRdb, only in-frame clones are kept and a portion is missing. The sample includes approximately 200,000 clones, around 86% seen only once; the top ten take approximately 6.5%. This CDR3 has 14 amino acids. V gave up 4 bases and J gave up 3 bases, with 12 bases separating them. The germline V gene has CDR1 SGHTA and CDR2 FQGNSA. The sequenced sample consisted of PBMCs. The chain recombines TRBV7-2 with TRBJ1-1, with a possible D match to TRBD1 (6 bases). The receptor was isolated from a woman aged 45 to 65 in good health and CMV-seropositive. In nucleotides, the CDR3 is TGTGCCAGCAGCTCCGACAGGACTTACACTGAAGCTTTCTTT. Residues: CASSSDRTYTEAFF.